This T cell receptor (beta chain) was profiled in a study of T-cell memory formation after mild COVID-19. MiXCR was run by TCRdb on the 5' RACE reads, yielding one entry per CDR3 protein. Of about 360,000 distinct CDR3 sequences in the sample, approximately 14% were seen once. The CDR3 totals 16 residues. J is TRBJ1-2 and V is TRBV21-1; whether TRBD1, the table's D call, matches the DNA was not checked. TRBV21-1 is marked as a pseudogene. This sequence was found in a man aged 18 to 29 who had mild COVID-19 (a few samples of this study predate the infection). Cell type and time point are not known. The source material was PBMCs or a T cell subset sorted from them (not recorded which). CDR3 nucleotides: TGTGCCAGCAGCAAAGTCTTCGACAGGACCGAATATGGCTACACCTTC. It encodes CASSKVFDRTEYGYTF.